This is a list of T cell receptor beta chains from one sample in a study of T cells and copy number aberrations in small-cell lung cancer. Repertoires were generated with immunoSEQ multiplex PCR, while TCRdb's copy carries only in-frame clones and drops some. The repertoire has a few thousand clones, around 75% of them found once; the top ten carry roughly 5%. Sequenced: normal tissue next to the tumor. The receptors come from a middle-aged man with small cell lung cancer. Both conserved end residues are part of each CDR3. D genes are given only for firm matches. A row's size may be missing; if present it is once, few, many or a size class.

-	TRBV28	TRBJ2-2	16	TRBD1	TGTGCCAGCAGTTTCCCGGGGACAGGGTTTGGCGGGGAGCTGTTTTTT	CASSFPGTGFGGELFF
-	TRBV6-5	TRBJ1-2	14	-	TGTGCCAGCAGCTCAGCGCAGGGGAACTATGGCTACACCTTC	CASSSAQGNYGYTF
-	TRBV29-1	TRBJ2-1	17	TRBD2	TGCAGCGTCCCCGGGGTTAGCGGGAGATCGTTCTACAATGAGCAGTTCTTC	CSVPGVSGRSFYNEQFF
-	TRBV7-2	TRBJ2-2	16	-	TGTGCCAGCAGCTTAGACGTGGGTCTGGCCACCGGGGAGCTGTTTTTT	CASSLDVGLATGELFF
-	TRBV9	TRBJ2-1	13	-	TGTGCCAGCAGCCCCGTACCGGGCAATGAGCAGTTCTTC	CASSPVPGNEQFF
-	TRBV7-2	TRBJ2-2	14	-	TGTGCCAGCAGCTTATACCCTAACACCGGGGAGCTGTTTTTT	CASSLYPNTGELFF
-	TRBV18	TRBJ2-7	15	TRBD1	TGTGCCAGCTCCCTAGACCCGGACAGGCCTGACGAGCAGTACTTC	CASSLDPDRPDEQYF
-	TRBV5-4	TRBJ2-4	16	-	TGTGCCAGCAGCCTAGGAGGTGATCTAGCCAAAAACATTCAGTACTTC	CASSLGGDLAKNIQYF
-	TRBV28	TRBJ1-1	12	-	TGTGCCAGCACGAGGAAGGTCACTGAAGCTTTCTTT	CASTRKVTEAFF
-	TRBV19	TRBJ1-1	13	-	TGTGCCAGTAGAGTCGGGGGAGGGACTGAAGCTTTCTTT	CASRVGGGTEAFF
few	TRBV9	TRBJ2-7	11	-	TGTGCCAGCAGCGTTACCTGCAAGCAGTACTTC	CASSVTCKQYF
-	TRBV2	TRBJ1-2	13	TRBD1	TGTGCCAGCAGTCGCCGGGACAGGGACGGCTACACCTTC	CASSRRDRDGYTF
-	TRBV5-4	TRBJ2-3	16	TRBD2	TGTGCCAGCAGCTTGTGGGTAGCGGGGGGCACAGATACGCAGTATTTT	CASSLWVAGGTDTQYF